A single sample is the source of the 10 T cell receptor beta chains below, sequenced in a study of blood T cells in healthy people across ages. A second PCR of 7 to 11 cycles used a sample-barcoded 5' primer and a J-beta primer mix. MiXCR was run by TCRdb on the 5' RACE reads, yielding one entry per CDR3 protein. The sample carries fewer than 800,000 distinct CDR3 sequences, less than 40% recorded once. Sequencing used blood. All receptors come from a woman older than 75 in good health.

The chain couples TRBV5-1 to TRBJ1-2, with TRBD1 identical over 8 bases. V shed 4 bases, J shed 6 bases, and the junction held 8 bases outside the gene matches. Looked up from germline, CDR1 is SGHRS and CDR2 is YFSETQ. CDR3 size: 14 residues. The CDR3 DNA reads as TGCGCCAGCAGCCTCGGACAGGGAGGAGATGGCTACACCTTC. Translated: CASSLGQGGDGYTF.

This clonotype was counted between two and nine times. The V and J genes are TRBV6-2 or TRBV6-3 and TRBJ1-6; TRBD1 agrees at 7 bases. Germline V gives CDR1 MNHEY, CDR2 SVGEGT. The CDR3 covers 15 residues. With 5 bases clipped from V and 7 bases from J, the junction kept 8 bases outside the gene matches. In DNA form, the CDR3 reads TGTGCCAGCAGTATCCTACAGGGGAAGAATTCACCCCTCCACTTT. Protein sequence: CASSILQGKNSPLHF.

This clonotype was counted at least ten times. The V call is TRBV20-1, the J call TRBJ1-5, with D tentatively TRBD1 (5 bases). V shed 5 bases and J shed 1 base, with 12 bases lying between them. Germline V lookup: CDR1 DFQATT, CDR2 SNEGSKA (reference sequence). The CDR3 runs to 14 residues. CDR3 amino acids: CSAGSRGSNQPQHF. The CDR3 bases are TGCAGTGCTGGATCCCGGGGGAGCAATCAGCCCCAGCATTTT.

This clonotype was counted ten times or more. The V and J genes are TRBV4-2 and TRBJ2-1, with 9 bases identical to TRBD1. J was trimmed by 2 bases and V by 0 bases; bases with no gene match: 5. The germline V gene has CDR1 LGHNA and CDR2 YNFKEQ. The CDR3 is 17 residues long. CDR3 sequence (DNA): TGTGCCAGCAGCCAAGATTCCCGGGACAGGGCCTACAATGAGCAGTTCTTC. Translation: CASSQDSRDRAYNEQFF.

This clonotype was observed many times. The CDR3 nucleotides read TGTGCCAGCAGCTTAGCCTTTGCCGGACTAGGGGGCGGCACAGATACGCAGTATTTT. Translated, it gives CASSLAFAGLGGGTDTQYF. The chain uses TRBV7-6 and TRBJ2-3; D possibly uses TRBD1 or TRBD2 (7 bases each). V lost 0 bases and J lost 1, with 20 bases in between. This CDR3 contains 19 residues. CDR1 SGHVS and CDR2 FNYEAQ come from the germline V gene.

The J gene is TRBJ1-1, the V gene TRBV29-1, with D possibly being TRBD1 (6 bases). CDR1 and CDR2 from the germline V gene are SQVTM and ANQGSEA. Deletions cut 3 bases from V and 8 bases from J, with 10 bases between. CDR3 length: 11 residues. CDR3 protein: CSVDRGQEAFF. Here the CDR3 DNA reads TGCAGCGTTGATAGAGGACAGGAAGCTTTCTTT. Together with reference TRBV29-1 and TRBJ1-1, the CDR3 gives the full variable domain: SAVISQKPSRDICQRGTSLTIQCQVDSQVTMMFWYRQQPGQSLTLIATANQGSEATYESGFVIDKFPISRPNLTFSTLTVSNMSPEDSSIYLCSVDRGQEAFFGQGTRLTVV.

The rearrangement uses TRBV7-9 and TRBJ1-1; 7 bases map to TRBD1. Germline values: CDR1 SEHNR, CDR2 FQNEAQ (reference sequence). V shed 6 bases, J shed 0 bases, and the junction held 4 bases outside the gene matches. The CDR3 length is 14 residues. The CDR3 loop reads CASRLGQLNTEAFF. The CDR3 DNA is TGTGCCAGCAGACTGGGACAGTTGAACACTGAAGCTTTCTTT.

The count of this clonotype is one. A much larger clone sits a single nucleotide away, making a read error possible. This chain joins TRBV5-1 and TRBJ1-2; D may be TRBD1 (5 bases). The CDR3 length is 13 residues. Germline V gives CDR1 SGHRS, CDR2 YFSETQ. This chain's CDR3 is CAGSWSGARGYTF. The CDR3 DNA follows: TGCGCCGGCAGCTGGAGCGGGGCAAGGGGCTACACCTTC.

Ten or more counts support this clonotype. The chain recombines TRBV6-1 with TRBJ2-5; 9 nucleotides agree with TRBD2. This CDR3 has 15 residues. The V gene's germline CDR1 is MNHNS and CDR2 SASEGT. V lost 6 bases, J lost 5 bases, and 10 bases stayed unmatched. This chain's CDR3 is CASRRAGTSLETQYF. As DNA, the CDR3 is TGTGCCAGCAGGAGGGCCGGGACTAGCCTGGAGACCCAGTACTTC.

This clonotype appeared many times. The V gene is TRBV6-6, the J gene TRBJ1-2, with D maybe TRBD1 (6 bases). Looked up from germline, CDR1 is MNHNY and CDR2 is SVGAGI (reference sequence). The CDR3 consists of 16 residues. Trimming removed 2 bases from V and 3 bases from J, with 16 bases in between. CDR3 sequence reads: CASSYGIEGQHYGYTF. The CDR3 DNA is TGTGCCAGCAGTTACGGGATCGAGGGACAACACTATGGCTACACCTTC.